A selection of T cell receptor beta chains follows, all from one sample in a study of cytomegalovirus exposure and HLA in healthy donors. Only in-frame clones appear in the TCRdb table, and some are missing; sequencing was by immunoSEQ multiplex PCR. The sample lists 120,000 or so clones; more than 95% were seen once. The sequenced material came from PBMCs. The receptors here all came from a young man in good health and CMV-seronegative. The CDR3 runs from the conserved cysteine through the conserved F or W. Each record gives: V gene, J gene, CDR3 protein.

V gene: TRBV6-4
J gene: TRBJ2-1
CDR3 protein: CASSLRWASFNEQFF

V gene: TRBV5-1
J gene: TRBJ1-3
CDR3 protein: CASSHRQGTAGNTIYF

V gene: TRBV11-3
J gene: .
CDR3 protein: CASRDGGRLSEQYF

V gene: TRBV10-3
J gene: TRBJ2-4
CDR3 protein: CAISDKLAGVNIQYF

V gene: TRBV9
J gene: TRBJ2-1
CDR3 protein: CASSGSTSGTRESYNEQFF

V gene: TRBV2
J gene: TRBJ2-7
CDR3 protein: CASSPRQGIHEQYF

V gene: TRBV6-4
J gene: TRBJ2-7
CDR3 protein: CASSDGSGVVYEQYF

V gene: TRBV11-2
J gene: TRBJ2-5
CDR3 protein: CASSPSGKETQYF

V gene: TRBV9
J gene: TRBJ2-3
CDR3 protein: CASSVAQQGARDTQYF

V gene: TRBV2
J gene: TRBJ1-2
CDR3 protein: CASSVGQGASYGYTF

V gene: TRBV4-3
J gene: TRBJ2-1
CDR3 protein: CASSQAVFGTTSGGEQFF

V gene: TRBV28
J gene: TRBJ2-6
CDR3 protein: CASSLLQELGANVLTF

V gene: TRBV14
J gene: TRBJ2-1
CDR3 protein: CASSQVGARLPVDEQFF

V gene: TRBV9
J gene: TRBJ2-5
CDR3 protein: CASSPGGFQETQYF

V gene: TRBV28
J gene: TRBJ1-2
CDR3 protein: CASSFRQGRGGYTF

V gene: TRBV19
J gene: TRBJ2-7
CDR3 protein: CASSSAHEQYF

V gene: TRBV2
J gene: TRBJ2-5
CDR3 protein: CASGRLAEETQYF

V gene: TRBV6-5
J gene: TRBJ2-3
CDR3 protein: CASSSSGEGGDTQYF

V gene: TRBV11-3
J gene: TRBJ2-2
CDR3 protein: CASSLGWGENTGELFF

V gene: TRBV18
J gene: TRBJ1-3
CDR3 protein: CASSLGTGDGNTIYF

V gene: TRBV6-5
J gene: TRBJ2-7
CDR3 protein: CASSRDSSSYEQYF

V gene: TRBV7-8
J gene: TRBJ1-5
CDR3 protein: CASSPRDRHQPQHF

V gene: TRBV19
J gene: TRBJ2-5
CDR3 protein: CASSRTGTQETQYF

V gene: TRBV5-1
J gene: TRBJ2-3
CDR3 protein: CASSYTGSTDTQYF

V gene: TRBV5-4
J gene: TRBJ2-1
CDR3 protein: CASRPGLALNEQFF

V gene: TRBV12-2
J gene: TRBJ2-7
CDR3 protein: CASRLARARRCEQYF

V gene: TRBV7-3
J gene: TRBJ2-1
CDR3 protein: CASSLKGGYSPYNEQFF

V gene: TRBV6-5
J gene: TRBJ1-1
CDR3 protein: CASSLGGGTEAFF

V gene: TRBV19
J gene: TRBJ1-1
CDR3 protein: CASSISRSVNTEAFF

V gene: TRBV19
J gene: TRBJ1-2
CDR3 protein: CASSIRSIDGGRGGYTF

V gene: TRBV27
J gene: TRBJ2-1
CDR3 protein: CASSPLSSYNEQFF

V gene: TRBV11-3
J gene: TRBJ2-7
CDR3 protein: CASSSRDSAYEQYF

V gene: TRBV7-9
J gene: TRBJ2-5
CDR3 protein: CASSLALGLAGEETQYF